This T cell receptor beta chain was sequenced for a study of T cells in Graves' hyperthyroidism and ophthalmopathy. Study findings and constraints: The majority of expanded thyroid clonotypes above 0.001 also appeared in blood.

For this clonotype: The target antigen is unknown.

Amplified TCR beta CDR3 regions derived from RNA transcripts. HTBI primers were employed in a first-round RT-PCR of the TCR CDR3. TCRdb reanalysed the multiplex PCR reads using MiXCR and keeps one entry per CDR3 protein. The data contain fewer than 500,000 distinct CDR3 sequences, about 14% of them singletons. Germline V gene data show CDR1 as MDHEN and CDR2 as SYDVKM. With 3 bases removed from V and 1 base from J, the gap between germline ends came to 11 bases. The CDR3 runs to 15 residues. At least 3 on the Clinical Activity Score was recorded for ophthalmopathy patients, who also had NOSPECS grade at least 4 and duration under 3 months. For the diagnoses, clinical symptoms, serum thyroxine and TRAb, thyroid ultrasound and orbital computed tomography were used.

The material sequenced was blood. The clonotype comes from a woman aged 25 to 39 with Graves' ophthalmopathy. This chain uses TRBV28 with TRBJ2-3; D may match TRBD1 or TRBD2 (6 bases each). The CDR3 here is CASSFGGRRTDTQYF. The CDR3 DNA sequence: TGTGCCAGCAGTTTCGGGGGCAGACGCACAGATACGCAGTATTTT.